Listed below are T cell receptor beta chains from one sample, sequenced in a study of cytomegalovirus exposure and HLA in healthy donors. Repertoires were generated with immunoSEQ multiplex PCR, while TCRdb's copy carries only in-frame clones and drops some. The sample has 200,000 to 250,000 clones; approximately 83% are singletons. Sequencing was carried out using PBMCs. Receptors originate from a girl aged 5-17 years in good health and CMV-seronegative. Each CDR3 is given without its conserved first and last residue. The size field is filled for only some rows; it gives once, few, many or a size class.

V gene: TRBV28
CDR3 length: 12
clone size: .
CDR3 protein: ASSRQGDPYEQY

V gene: TRBV18
CDR3 length: 15
clone size: once
CDR3 protein: ASSPLGQGAQNTEAF

V gene: TRBV6-6
CDR3 length: 14
clone size: .
CDR3 protein: ASTVPMGVAKNIQY

V gene: TRBV29-1
CDR3 length: 13
clone size: once
CDR3 protein: SVGTRYRETNEQF

V gene: TRBV6-6
CDR3 length: 12
clone size: .
CDR3 protein: ASSYYPAGVGYT

V gene: TRBV7-9
CDR3 length: 15
clone size: .
CDR3 protein: ASSPPSYVVAKNIQY

V gene: TRBV18
CDR3 length: 13
clone size: .
CDR3 protein: ASSPTVQSGNTIY

V gene: TRBV28
CDR3 length: 11
clone size: .
CDR3 protein: ASSSILVDEQY

V gene: TRBV28
CDR3 length: 13
clone size: few
CDR3 protein: ASSSNRPSGNTIY

V gene: TRBV9
CDR3 length: 12
clone size: .
CDR3 protein: ASSVGVRENEQF

V gene: TRBV5-1
CDR3 length: 16
clone size: .
CDR3 protein: ASSSIPTSGRTTYEQY

V gene: TRBV27
CDR3 length: 14
clone size: .
CDR3 protein: ASSLLGTGGYNEQF

V gene: TRBV7-9
CDR3 length: 13
clone size: .
CDR3 protein: ASSLGRTANNEQF

V gene: TRBV30
CDR3 length: 13
clone size: .
CDR3 protein: AWSDRDSSTYGYT

V gene: TRBV27
CDR3 length: 14
clone size: .
CDR3 protein: ASNKAGGRYYNEQF

V gene: TRBV20-1
CDR3 length: 6
clone size: .
CDR3 protein: SASWAA

V gene: TRBV30
CDR3 length: 10
clone size: .
CDR3 protein: AWSVTGDEQF

V gene: TRBV28
CDR3 length: 14
clone size: .
CDR3 protein: ASSLGGSWGNYGYT

V gene: TRBV5-1
CDR3 length: 14
clone size: few
CDR3 protein: ASSEDTYSGANVLT

V gene: TRBV28
CDR3 length: 13
clone size: .
CDR3 protein: ASSPGLGSNQPQH

V gene: TRBV27
CDR3 length: 13
clone size: .
CDR3 protein: ASSPSGSSGNTIY

V gene: TRBV4-3
CDR3 length: 13
clone size: .
CDR3 protein: ASSQFGGPGNEQF

V gene: TRBV30
CDR3 length: 11
clone size: .
CDR3 protein: AWRVNINTEAF

V gene: TRBV13
CDR3 length: 11
clone size: .
CDR3 protein: ASSSAAGPIQD

V gene: TRBV7-3
CDR3 length: 13
clone size: .
CDR3 protein: ASSETGDGINEQF

V gene: TRBV15
CDR3 length: 14
clone size: .
CDR3 protein: ATSRDSDRSYYGYT

V gene: TRBV7-8
CDR3 length: 16
clone size: .
CDR3 protein: ASSHPPSLAGPARELF

V gene: TRBV27
CDR3 length: 12
clone size: once
CDR3 protein: ASRSGLALYEQY

V gene: TRBV7-8
CDR3 length: 11
clone size: .
CDR3 protein: ASSPQGGTEAF

V gene: TRBV18
CDR3 length: 14
clone size: .
CDR3 protein: ASSPDRYDYRGEAF

V gene: TRBV30
CDR3 length: 11
clone size: .
CDR3 protein: AWSVQAQETQY

V gene: TRBV7-9
CDR3 length: 13
clone size: .
CDR3 protein: ASSFGGSDTDTQY

V gene: TRBV6-6
CDR3 length: 13
clone size: .
CDR3 protein: ASSYSAQTYNEQF

V gene: TRBV28
CDR3 length: 12
clone size: .
CDR3 protein: ASSFQGALGEAF

V gene: TRBV10-2
CDR3 length: 12
clone size: .
CDR3 protein: ASSAAPTPGWQF

V gene: TRBV28
CDR3 length: 11
clone size: .
CDR3 protein: ASSREMNTEAF

V gene: TRBV6-5
CDR3 length: 13
clone size: .
CDR3 protein: ASRSQGASTDTQY

V gene: TRBV6-5
CDR3 length: 11
clone size: once
CDR3 protein: ASSYRTGDGYT

V gene: TRBV28
CDR3 length: 12
clone size: few
CDR3 protein: ASSYSDRGYGYT

V gene: TRBV18
CDR3 length: 10
clone size: .
CDR3 protein: ASSPSGQPQH

V gene: TRBV6-4
CDR3 length: 13
clone size: .
CDR3 protein: ARNTSEGDSYEQF